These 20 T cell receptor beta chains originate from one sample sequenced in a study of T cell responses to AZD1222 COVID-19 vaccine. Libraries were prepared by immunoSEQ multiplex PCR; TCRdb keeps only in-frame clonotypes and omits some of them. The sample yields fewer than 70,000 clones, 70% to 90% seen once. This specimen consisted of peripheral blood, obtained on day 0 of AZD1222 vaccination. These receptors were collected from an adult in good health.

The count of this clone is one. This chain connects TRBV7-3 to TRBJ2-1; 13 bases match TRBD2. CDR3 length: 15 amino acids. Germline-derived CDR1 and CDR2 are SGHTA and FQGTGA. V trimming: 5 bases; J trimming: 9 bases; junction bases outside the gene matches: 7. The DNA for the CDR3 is TGTGCCAGCAGCCCAACTAGCGGGGGGGCCGGTGAGCAGTTCTTC. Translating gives CASSPTSGGAGEQFF.

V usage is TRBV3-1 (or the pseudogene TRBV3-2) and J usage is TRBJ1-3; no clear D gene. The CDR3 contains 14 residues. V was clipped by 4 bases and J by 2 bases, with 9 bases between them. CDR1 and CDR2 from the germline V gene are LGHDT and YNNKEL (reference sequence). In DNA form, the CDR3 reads TGTGCCAGCAGCCTCGAGACAACTGGAAACACCATATATTTT. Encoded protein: CASSLETTGNTIYF.

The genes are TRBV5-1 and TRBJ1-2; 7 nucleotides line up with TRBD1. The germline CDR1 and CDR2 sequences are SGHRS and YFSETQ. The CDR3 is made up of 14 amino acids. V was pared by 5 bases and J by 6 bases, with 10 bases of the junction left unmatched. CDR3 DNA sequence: TGCGCCAGCAGACCTCCGGGACAGAATAATGGCTACACCTTC. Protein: CASRPPGQNNGYTF.

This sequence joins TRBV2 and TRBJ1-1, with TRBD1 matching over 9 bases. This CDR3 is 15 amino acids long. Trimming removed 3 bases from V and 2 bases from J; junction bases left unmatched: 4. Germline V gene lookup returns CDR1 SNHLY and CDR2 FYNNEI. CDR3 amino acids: CASSEMTGGNTEAFF. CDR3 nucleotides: TGTGCCAGCAGTGAGATGACAGGGGGTAACACTGAAGCTTTCTTT.

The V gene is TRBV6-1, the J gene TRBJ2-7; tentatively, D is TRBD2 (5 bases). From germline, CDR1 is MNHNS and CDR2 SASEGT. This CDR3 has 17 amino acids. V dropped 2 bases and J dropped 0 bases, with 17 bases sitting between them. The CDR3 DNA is TGTGCCAGCAGTGAAACACTCCTCATGGACTCCTCCTACGAGCAGTACTTC. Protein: CASSETLLMDSSYEQYF.

The CDR3 here is CASSEAAPNNSPLHF. CDR3 nucleotide sequence: TGTGCCAGCAGTGAAGCGGCACCTAATAATTCACCCCTCCACTTT. The chain recombines TRBV6-1 with TRBJ1-6; no reliable D call. There are 15 residues in the CDR3. V lost 0 bases to trimming and J lost 5 bases, with 8 bases between them. Germline V gene lookup returns CDR1 MNHNS and CDR2 SASEGT.

Here the CDR3 DNA reads TGTGCCAGCAGTTTAGGAGGATCACCCCTCCACTTT. This translates into CASSLGGSPLHF. The chain uses TRBV27 and TRBJ1-6; D is uncertain. The CDR3 length is 12 residues. The germline V gene encodes CDR1 MNHEY and CDR2 SMNVEV (reference sequence). V shed 2 bases and J shed 10 bases, with 6 bases lying between them.

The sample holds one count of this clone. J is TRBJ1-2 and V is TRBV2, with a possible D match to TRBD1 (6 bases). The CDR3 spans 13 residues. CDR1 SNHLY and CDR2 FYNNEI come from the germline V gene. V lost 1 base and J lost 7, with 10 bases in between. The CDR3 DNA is TGTGCCAGCAGTGAAGAGGGGGTGAGTGGCTACACCTTC. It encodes CASSEEGVSGYTF.

CDR3 in DNA: TGTGCCAGCAGCTTGGCGGGGGGGGCCGATAATTCACCCCTCCACTTT. Its translation: CASSLAGGADNSPLHF. The genes are TRBV5-6 and TRBJ1-6, with D maybe TRBD1 (6 bases). V was pared by 0 bases and J by 5 bases, with 12 bases between. This CDR3 region has 16 residues. Per germline, CDR1 SGHDT and CDR2 YYEEEE.

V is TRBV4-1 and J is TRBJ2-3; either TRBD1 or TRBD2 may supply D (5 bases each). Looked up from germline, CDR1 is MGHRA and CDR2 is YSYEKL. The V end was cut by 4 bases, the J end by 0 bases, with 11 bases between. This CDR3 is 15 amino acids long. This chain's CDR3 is CASSRSGRSTDTQYF. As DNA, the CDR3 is TGCGCCAGCAGCCGGTCGGGGCGTAGCACAGATACGCAGTATTTT.

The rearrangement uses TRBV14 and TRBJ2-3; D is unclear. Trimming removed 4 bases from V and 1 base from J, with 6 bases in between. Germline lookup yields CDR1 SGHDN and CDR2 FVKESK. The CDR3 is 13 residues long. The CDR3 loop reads CASSPTGTDTQYF. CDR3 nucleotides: TGTGCCAGCAGCCCCACAGGCACAGATACGCAGTATTTT. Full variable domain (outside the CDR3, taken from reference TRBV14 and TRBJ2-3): EAGVTQFPSHSVIEKGQTVTLRCDPISGHDNLYWYRRVMGKEIKFLLHFVKESKQDESGMPNNRFLAERTGGTYSTLKVQPAELEDSGVYFCASSPTGTDTQYFGPGTRLTVL.

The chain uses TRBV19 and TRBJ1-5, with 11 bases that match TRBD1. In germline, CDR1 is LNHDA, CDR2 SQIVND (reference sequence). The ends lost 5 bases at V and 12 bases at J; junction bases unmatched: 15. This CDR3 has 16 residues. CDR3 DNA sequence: TGTGCCAGTAGTTTTAATTTCGGGACAGGGGGTGCAATCCAGCATTTT. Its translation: CASSFNFGTGGAIQHF.

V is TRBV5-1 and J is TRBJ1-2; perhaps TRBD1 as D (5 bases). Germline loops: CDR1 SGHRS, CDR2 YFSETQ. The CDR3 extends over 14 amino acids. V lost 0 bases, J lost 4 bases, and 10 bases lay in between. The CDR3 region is CASSLAREGYGYTF. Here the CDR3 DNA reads TGCGCCAGCAGCTTGGCCAGGGAGGGCTATGGCTACACCTTC. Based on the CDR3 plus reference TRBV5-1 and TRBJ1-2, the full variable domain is KAGVTQTPRYLIKTRGQQVTLSCSPISGHRSVSWYQQTPGQGLQFLFEYFSETQRNKGNFPGRFSGRQFSNSRSEMNVSTLELGDSALYLCASSLAREGYGYTFGSGTRLTVV.

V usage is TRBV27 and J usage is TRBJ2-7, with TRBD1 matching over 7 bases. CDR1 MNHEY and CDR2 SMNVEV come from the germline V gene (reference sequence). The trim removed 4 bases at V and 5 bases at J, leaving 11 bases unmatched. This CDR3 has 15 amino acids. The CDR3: CASSSSYRGMDEQYF. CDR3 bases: TGTGCCAGCAGTTCCTCCTACAGGGGTATGGACGAGCAGTACTTC.

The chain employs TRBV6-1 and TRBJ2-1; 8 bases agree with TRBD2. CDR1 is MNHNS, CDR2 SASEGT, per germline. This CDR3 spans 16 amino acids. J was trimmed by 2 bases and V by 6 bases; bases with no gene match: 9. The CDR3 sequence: CASREMTSAAYNEQFF. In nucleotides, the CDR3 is TGTGCCAGCAGGGAAATGACTAGCGCCGCCTACAATGAGCAGTTCTTC.

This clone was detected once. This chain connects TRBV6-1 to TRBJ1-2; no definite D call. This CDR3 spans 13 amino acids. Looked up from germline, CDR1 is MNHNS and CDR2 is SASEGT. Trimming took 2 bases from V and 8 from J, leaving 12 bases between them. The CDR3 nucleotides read TGTGCCAGCAGTGAATGGTCGGGAGGCGGCTACACCTTC. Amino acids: CASSEWSGGGYTF.

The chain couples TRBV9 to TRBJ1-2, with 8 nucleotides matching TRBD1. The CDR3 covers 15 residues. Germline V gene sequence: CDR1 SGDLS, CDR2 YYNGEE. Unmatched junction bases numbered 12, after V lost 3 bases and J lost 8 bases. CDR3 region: CASSDRPQGARGYTF. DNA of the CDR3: TGTGCCAGCAGCGACCGACCTCAGGGGGCAAGGGGCTACACCTTC.

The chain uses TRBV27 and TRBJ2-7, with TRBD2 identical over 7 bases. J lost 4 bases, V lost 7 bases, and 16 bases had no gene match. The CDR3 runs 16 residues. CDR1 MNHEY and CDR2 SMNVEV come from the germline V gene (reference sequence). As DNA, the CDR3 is TGTGCCAGCAAACTGGGGGGAGGGTCGTACTTGTACGAGCAGTACTTC. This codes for CASKLGGGSYLYEQYF.

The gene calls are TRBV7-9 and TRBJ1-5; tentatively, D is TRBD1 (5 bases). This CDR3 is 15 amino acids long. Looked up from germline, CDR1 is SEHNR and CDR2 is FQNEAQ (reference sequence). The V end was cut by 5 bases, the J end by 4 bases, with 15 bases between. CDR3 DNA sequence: TGTGCCAGCAGCCCCTACCAGGGCGCTAATCAGCCCCAGCATTTT. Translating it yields CASSPYQGANQPQHF.

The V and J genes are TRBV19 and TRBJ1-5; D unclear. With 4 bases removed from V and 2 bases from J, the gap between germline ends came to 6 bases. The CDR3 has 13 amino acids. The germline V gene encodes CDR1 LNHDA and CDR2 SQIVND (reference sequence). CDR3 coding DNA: TGTGCCAGTAGTAGTCAGCGCAATCAGCCCCAGCATTTT. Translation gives CASSSQRNQPQHF. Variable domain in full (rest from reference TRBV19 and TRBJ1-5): DGGITQSPKYLFRKEGQNVTLSCEQNLNHDAMYWYRQDPGQGLRLIYYSQIVNDFQKGDIAEGYSVSREKKESFPLTVTSAQKNPTAFYLCASSSQRNQPQHFGDGTRLSIL.